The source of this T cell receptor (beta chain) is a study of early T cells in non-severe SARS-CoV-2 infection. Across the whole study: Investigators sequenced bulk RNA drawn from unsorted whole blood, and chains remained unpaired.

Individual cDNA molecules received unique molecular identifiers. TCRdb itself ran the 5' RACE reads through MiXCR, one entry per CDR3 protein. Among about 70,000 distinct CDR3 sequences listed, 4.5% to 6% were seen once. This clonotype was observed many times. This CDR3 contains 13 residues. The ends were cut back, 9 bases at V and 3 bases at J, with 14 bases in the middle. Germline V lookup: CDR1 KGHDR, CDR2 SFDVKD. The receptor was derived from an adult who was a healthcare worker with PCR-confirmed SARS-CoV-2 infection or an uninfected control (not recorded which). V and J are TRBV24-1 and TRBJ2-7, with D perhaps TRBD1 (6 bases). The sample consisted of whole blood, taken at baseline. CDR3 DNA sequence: TGTGCCACCCGAGGGGGTCCTCTCTACGAGCAGTACTTC. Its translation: CATRGGPLYEQYF.